The T cell receptor beta chain under discussion was sequenced for a study of response to subunit inactivated influenza vaccine. Findings and limits, study-wide: That few new T cells are recruited by each seasonal influenza vaccination was the authors' suggestion.

One entry per CDR3 protein, called by TCRdb with MiXCR from the RT-PCR reads. The sample shows 550,000 to 800,000 distinct CDR3 sequences, around a sixth of them seen only once. To note about this clonotype: Its cognate antigen is unknown.

The clonotype comes from a man aged 50 to 60 who received an inactivated influenza vaccine. Source: PBMCs from blood, taken 11 to 12 days after vaccination.

The CDR3 DNA reads as TGTGCCATCAGTGTGAGAGAGGGGAACACTGAAGCTTTCTTT. Amino acids: CAISVREGNTEAFF. The rearrangement links TRBV10-3 to TRBJ1-1; D remains unclear. Germline V gives CDR1 ENHRY, CDR2 SYGVKD. Trimming removed 4 bases at V and 1 base at J, with 10 bases between. This CDR3 has 14 residues.